These T cell receptor beta chains were read from a single sample in a study of cytomegalovirus exposure and HLA in healthy donors. TCRdb's copy holds only in-frame clones and misses some; the assay was immunoSEQ multiplex PCR. Of about 160,000 clones in the sample, over 75% were seen once. The sample was PBMCs. The receptor source for this set is a woman in her forties or fifties in good health and CMV-seropositive. Each CDR3 is given without its conserved first and last residue.

J: TRBJ1-2
V: TRBV5-6
CDR3: ASSTGTGYGYT

J: TRBJ2-7
V: TRBV7-2
CDR3: ASSFASGVYEQY

J: TRBJ2-4
V: TRBV6-5
CDR3: ASSAGTAKNIQY

J: TRBJ2-1
V: TRBV2
CDR3: ASSQESFLLNNEQF

J: TRBJ1-4
V: TRBV6-5
CDR3: ASSSERQGSERKLF

J: TRBJ1-6
V: TRBV27
CDR3: ASKGDRSVNSPLH

J: TRBJ2-3
V: TRBV4-1
CDR3: ASSQPTASGTDTQY

J: TRBJ1-1
V: TRBV10-3
CDR3: AALGDREAF

J: TRBJ2-3
V: TRBV9
CDR3: ASSDGLTGTGEADTQY

J: TRBJ1-1
V: TRBV29-1
CDR3: SVEDFGRRNTEAF

J: TRBJ2-5
V: TRBV7-2
CDR3: ASSPARVQETQY

J: TRBJ2-7
V: TRBV9
CDR3: ASSRSGSSSYEQY

J: TRBJ2-5
V: TRBV6-5
CDR3: ASSYIQGVQQETQY

J: TRBJ1-4
V: TRBV28
CDR3: ASSFSGGIKLF

J: TRBJ2-5
V: TRBV18
CDR3: ASSPDRGETQY

J: TRBJ1-6
V: TRBV28
CDR3: ATTLGGALRDSPLH

J: TRBJ2-7
V: TRBV5-1
CDR3: ASSLGELYEQY

J: TRBJ1-1
V: TRBV28
CDR3: ASSSGGQGNMNTEAF

J: TRBJ2-3
V: TRBV7-2
CDR3: ASSLGVTDTQY

J: TRBJ2-1
V: TRBV11-2
CDR3: ASSLDGGNEQF

J: TRBJ2-6
V: TRBV10-3
CDR3: ATGPTATSGANVLT

J: TRBJ2-1
V: TRBV10-1
CDR3: ASSRGLAVNEQF

J: TRBJ2-1
V: TRBV27
CDR3: ASSTLLWSSYNEQF

J: TRBJ1-3
V: TRBV4-1
CDR3: ASSQDSNSGNTIY

J: TRBJ2-7
V: TRBV28
CDR3: ASSLAGGPGEQY